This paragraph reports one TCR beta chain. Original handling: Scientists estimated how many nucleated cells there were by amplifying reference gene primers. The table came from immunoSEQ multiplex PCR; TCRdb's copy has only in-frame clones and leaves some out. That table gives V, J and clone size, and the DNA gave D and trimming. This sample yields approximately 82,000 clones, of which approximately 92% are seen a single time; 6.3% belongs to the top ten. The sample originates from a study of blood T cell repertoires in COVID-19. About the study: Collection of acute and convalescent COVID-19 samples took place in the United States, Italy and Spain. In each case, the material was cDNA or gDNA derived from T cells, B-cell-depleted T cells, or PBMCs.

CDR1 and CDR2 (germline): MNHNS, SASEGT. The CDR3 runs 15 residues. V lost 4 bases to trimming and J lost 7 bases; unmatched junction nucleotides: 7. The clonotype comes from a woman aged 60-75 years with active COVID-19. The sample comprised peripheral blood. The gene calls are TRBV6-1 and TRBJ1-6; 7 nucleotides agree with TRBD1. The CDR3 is CASSGADRPNSPLHF. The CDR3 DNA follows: TGTGCCAGCAGTGGAGCGGACAGGCCAAATTCACCCCTCCACTTT.